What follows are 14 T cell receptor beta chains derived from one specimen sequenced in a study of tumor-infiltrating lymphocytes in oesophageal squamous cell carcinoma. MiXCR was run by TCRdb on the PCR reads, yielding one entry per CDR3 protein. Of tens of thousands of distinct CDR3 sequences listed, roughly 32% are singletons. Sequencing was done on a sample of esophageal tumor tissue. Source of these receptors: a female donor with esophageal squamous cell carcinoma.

CDR3: CSATTSGTTDTQYF. The CDR3 DNA sequence: TGCAGTGCTACTACTAGCGGGACGACAGATACGCAGTATTTT. This rearrangement joins TRBV20-1 to TRBJ2-3, with 10 bases lining up with TRBD2. The CDR3 is made up of 14 amino acids. Germline V gene lookup returns CDR1 DFQATT and CDR2 SNEGSKA (reference sequence). Trimming took 4 bases from V and 3 from J; bases not matched to a gene: 4.

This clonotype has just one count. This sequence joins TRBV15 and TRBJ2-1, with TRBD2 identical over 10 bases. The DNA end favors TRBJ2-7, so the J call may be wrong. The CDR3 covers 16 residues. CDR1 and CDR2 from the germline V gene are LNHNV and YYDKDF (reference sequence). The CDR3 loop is CATREQLAGPPYEQYF. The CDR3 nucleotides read TGTGCCACCAGGGAACAACTAGCGGGACCTCCCTACGAGCAGTACTTC.

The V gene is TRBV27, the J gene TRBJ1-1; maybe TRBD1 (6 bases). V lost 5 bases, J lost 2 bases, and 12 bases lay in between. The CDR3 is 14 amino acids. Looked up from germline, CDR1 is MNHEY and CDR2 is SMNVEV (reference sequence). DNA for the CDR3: TGTGCCAGCAGTCGCAGGGGCGGCAACACTGAAGCTTTCTTT. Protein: CASSRRGGNTEAFF.

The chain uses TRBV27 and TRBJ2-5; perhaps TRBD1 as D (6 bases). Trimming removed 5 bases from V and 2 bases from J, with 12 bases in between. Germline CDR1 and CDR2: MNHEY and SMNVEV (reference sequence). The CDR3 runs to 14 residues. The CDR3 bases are TGTGCCAGCAGTAAACTCGGACAGCAAGAGACCCAGTACTTC. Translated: CASSKLGQQETQYF.

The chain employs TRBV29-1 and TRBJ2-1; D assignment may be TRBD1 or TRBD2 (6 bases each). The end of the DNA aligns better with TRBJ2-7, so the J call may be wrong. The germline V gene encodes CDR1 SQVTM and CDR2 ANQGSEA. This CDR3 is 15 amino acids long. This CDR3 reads CSVEEVARGGYEQYF. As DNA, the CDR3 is TGCAGCGTTGAAGAGGTGGCCAGGGGAGGATACGAGCAGTACTTC.

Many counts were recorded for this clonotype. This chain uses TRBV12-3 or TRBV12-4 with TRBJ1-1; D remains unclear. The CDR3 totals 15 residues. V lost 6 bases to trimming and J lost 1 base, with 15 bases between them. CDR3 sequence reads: CASRFRSESNTEAFF. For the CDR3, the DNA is TGTGCCAGCAGATTCCGATCGGAGTCGAACACTGAAGCTTTCTTT.

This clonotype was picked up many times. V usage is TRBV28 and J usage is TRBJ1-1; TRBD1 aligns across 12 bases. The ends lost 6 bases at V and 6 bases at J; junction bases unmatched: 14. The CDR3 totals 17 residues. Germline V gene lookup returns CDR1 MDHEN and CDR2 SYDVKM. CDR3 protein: CASRPGTGGAGWAEAFF. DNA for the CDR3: TGTGCCAGCAGACCCGGGACAGGGGGCGCGGGATGGGCTGAAGCTTTCTTT.

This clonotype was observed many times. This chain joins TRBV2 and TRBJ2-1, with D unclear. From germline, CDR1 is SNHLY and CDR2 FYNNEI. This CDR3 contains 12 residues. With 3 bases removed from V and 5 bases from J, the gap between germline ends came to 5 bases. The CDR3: CASSDPHNEQFF. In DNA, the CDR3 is TGTGCCAGCAGTGATCCCCACAATGAGCAGTTCTTC.

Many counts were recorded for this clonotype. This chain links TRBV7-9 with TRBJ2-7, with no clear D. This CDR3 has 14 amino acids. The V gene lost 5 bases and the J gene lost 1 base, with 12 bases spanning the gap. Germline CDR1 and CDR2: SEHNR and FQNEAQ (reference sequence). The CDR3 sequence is CASSPVSQSYEQYF. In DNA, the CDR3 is TGTGCCAGCAGCCCAGTCTCGCAATCCTACGAGCAGTACTTC.

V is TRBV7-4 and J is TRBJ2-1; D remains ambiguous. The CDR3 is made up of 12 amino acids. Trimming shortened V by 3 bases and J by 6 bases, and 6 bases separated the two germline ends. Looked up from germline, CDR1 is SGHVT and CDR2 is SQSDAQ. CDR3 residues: CASSFYRNEQFF. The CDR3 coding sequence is TGTGCCAGCAGCTTCTATCGCAATGAGCAGTTCTTC.

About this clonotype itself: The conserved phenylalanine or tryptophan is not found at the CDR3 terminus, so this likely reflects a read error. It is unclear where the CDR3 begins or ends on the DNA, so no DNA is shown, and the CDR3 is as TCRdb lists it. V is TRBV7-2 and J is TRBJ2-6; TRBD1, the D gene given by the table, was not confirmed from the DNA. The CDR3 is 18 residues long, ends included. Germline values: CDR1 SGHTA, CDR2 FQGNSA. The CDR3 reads CASSPDRAEAKNIQYFGA.

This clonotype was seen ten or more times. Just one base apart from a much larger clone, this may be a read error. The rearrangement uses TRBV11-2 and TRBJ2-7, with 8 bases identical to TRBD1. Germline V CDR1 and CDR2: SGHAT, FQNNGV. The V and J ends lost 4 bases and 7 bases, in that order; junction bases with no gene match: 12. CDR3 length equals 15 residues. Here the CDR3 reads CASSSQGAGNNEQYF. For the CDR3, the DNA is TGTGCCAGCAGCTCTCAGGGGGCTGGGAACAATGAGCAGTACTTC.

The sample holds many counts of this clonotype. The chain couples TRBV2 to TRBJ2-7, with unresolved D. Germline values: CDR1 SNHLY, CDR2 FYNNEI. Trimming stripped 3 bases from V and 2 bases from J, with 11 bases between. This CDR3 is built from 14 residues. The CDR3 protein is CASSESSQTYEQYF. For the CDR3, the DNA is TGTGCCAGCAGTGAGTCGAGCCAGACCTACGAGCAGTACTTC.

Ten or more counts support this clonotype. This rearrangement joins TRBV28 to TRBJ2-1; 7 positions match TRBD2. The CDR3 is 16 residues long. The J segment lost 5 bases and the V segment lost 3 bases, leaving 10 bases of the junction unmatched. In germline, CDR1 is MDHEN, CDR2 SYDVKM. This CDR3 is CASSFGGGARNNEQFF. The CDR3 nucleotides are TGTGCCAGCAGTTTTGGGGGAGGGGCGAGAAACAATGAGCAGTTCTTC.